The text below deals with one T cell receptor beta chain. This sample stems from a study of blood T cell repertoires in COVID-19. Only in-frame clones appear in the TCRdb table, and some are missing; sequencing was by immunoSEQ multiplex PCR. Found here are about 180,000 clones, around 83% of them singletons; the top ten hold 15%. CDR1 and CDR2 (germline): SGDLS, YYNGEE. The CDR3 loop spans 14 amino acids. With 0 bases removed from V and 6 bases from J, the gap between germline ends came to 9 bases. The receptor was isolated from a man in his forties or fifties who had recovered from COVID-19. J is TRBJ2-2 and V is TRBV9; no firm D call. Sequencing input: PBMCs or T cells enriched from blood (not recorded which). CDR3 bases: TGTGCCAGCAGCGTAGGAGCCCAAGCCGGGGAGCTGTTTTTT. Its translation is CASSVGAQAGELFF. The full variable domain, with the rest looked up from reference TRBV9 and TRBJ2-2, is DSGVTQTPKHLITATGQRVTLRCSPRSGDLSVYWYQQSLDQGLQFLIQYYNGEERAKGNILERFSAQQFPDLHSELNLSSLELGDSALYFCASSVGAQAGELFFGEGSRLTVL.